This TCR beta chain appears in the sequencing data of a study of TIL therapy for anti-PD-1-resistant metastatic lung cancer. The time point is: pre-treatment sample, taken before nivolumab and TIL therapy. The libraries were made with immunoSEQ v3. Clones were sequenced by immunoSEQ multiplex PCR, and TCRdb holds only the in-frame ones, with some missing. The sample holds 57,000 or so clones, 80% to 90% seen once. The CDR3 consists of 13 residues. Germline assignment: CDR1 LGHDT and CDR2 YNNKEL (reference sequence). The V gene lost 7 bases and the J gene lost 4 bases, with 13 bases spanning the gap. The origin of this receptor is a person aged 25-85 years with non-small cell lung cancer. Source: blood, taken at baseline. The chain joins TRBV3-1 (or the pseudogene TRBV3-2) to TRBJ2-5; D perhaps matches TRBD1 (5 bases). The CDR3 nucleotides are TGTGCCAGCACTTTAGGGGTCTCAGAGACCCAGTACTTC. Its protein is CASTLGVSETQYF.